These 20 T cell receptor beta chains originate from one sample sequenced in a study of cytomegalovirus exposure and HLA in healthy donors. Sequencing was performed with immunoSEQ multiplex PCR; in TCRdb, only in-frame clones are kept and a portion is missing. The data contain about 40,000 clones, under 95% of them seen just once; the ten biggest clones take up 2% to 2.5%. Material for sequencing was PBMCs. The receptors originated from a woman younger than 35 in good health and CMV-seronegative.

The chain carries TRBV28 and TRBJ2-5; D unresolved. There are 15 residues in the CDR3. V was pared by 6 bases and J by 2 bases, with 16 bases between. Germline loops: CDR1 MDHEN, CDR2 SYDVKM. CDR3 coding DNA: TGTGCCAGCAGGGCCACGGGTCTAAGGCAAGAGACCCAGTACTTC. It encodes CASRATGLRQETQYF.

V gene TRBV2 combines with J gene TRBJ1-1, with D unclear. Germline V lookup: CDR1 SNHLY, CDR2 FYNNEI. CDR3 length: 11 amino acids. V shed 1 base and J shed 7 bases, with 4 bases lying between them. The CDR3 DNA is TGTGCCAGCAGTGAAGTAATTGAAGCTTTCTTT. Its translation: CASSEVIEAFF.

The V gene is TRBV30, the J gene TRBJ1-1; D ambiguous. Germline V lookup: CDR1 GTSNPN, CDR2 SVGIG (reference sequence). V lost 8 bases, J lost 11 bases, and 21 bases lay in between. The CDR3 covers 12 residues. The CDR3 DNA is TGTGCCGGTATATCGGACGGGGATGGGGCTTTCTTT. Protein: CAGISDGDGAFF.

The V and J genes are TRBV7-6 and TRBJ2-7; TRBD2 is a possible D gene (6 bases). V shed 5 bases and J shed 5 bases, with 16 bases lying between them. Germline lookup yields CDR1 SGHVS and CDR2 FNYEAQ. The CDR3 is 14 residues long. The CDR3 here is CASSPGSGTDEQYF. The CDR3 DNA is TGTGCCAGCAGCCCGGGTAGCGGCACAGACGAGCAGTACTTC.

The chain is built from TRBV7-3 and TRBJ2-5, with 9 bases lining up with TRBD1. The CDR3 totals 15 residues. The germline CDR1 and CDR2 sequences are SGHTA and FQGTGA. With 3 bases clipped from V and 5 bases from J, the junction kept 7 bases outside the gene matches. The CDR3 region has the DNA TGTGCCAGCAGCTTCCGGGACAGGGCTGGTGAGACCCAGTACTTC. Protein sequence: CASSFRDRAGETQYF. The entire variable domain, with the rest obtained from reference TRBV7-3 and TRBJ2-5, is as follows: GAGVSQTPSNKVTEKGKYVELRCDPISGHTALYWYRQSLGQGPEFLIYFQGTGAADDSGLPNDRFFAVRPEGSVSTLKIQRTERGDSAVYLCASSFRDRAGETQYFGPGTRLLVL.

This clone was counted once. This rearrangement joins TRBV7-9 to TRBJ1-5; D is unclear. Germline CDR1 reads SEHNR; CDR2 reads FQNEAQ (reference sequence). The CDR3 has 13 residues. Trimming took off 1 base at V and 8 bases at J, with 9 bases between the two ends. CDR3 coding DNA: TGTGCCAGCAGCTTAGTAGGTGGAGAGCCCCAGCATTTT. Protein product: CASSLVGGEPQHF.

The chain joins TRBV28 to TRBJ2-7; possible D gene TRBD2, 5 bases. The CDR3 covers 14 residues. The ends were cut back, 6 bases at V and 6 bases at J, with 18 bases in the middle. Germline CDR1 MDHEN, CDR2 SYDVKM. The CDR3 here is CASRHSDLPIEQYF. In DNA form, the CDR3 reads TGTGCCAGCAGACATAGCGACCTACCCATCGAGCAGTACTTC.

The chain has TRBV6-5 and TRBJ2-1; D is ambiguous. CDR1 and CDR2 (germline): MNHEY, SVGAGI. The CDR3 has 12 amino acids. The V and J ends lost 8 bases and 2 bases respectively, with 7 bases between them. The CDR3 loop is CASVGPYNEQFF. Here the CDR3 DNA reads TGTGCCAGCGTGGGCCCCTACAATGAGCAGTTCTTC.

V usage is TRBV5-6 and J usage is TRBJ2-7, with TRBD2 identical over 12 bases. CDR1 is SGHDT, CDR2 YYEEEE, per germline. The V and J ends lost 4 bases and 1 base, in that order; junction bases with no gene match: 6. The CDR3 length is 16 residues. The CDR3 DNA reads as TGTGCCAGCAGCCCGCTAGCGGGAGGGCCATCCTACGAGCAGTACTTC. This codes for CASSPLAGGPSYEQYF.

The rearrangement links TRBV27 to TRBJ1-6; TRBD1 might be the D (6 bases). Per germline, CDR1 MNHEY and CDR2 SMNVEV (reference sequence). The CDR3 has 16 amino acids. The V end was cut by 0 bases, the J end by 6 bases, with 12 bases between. CDR3 bases: TGTGCCAGCAGTTTATCGCTAGGGACACTTAATTCACCCCTCCACTTT. It codes for CASSLSLGTLNSPLHF.

CDR3 residues: CASRSGLAEEADTQYF. The CDR3 nucleotides read TGTGCAAGTCGCTCAGGACTAGCGGAGGAGGCAGATACGCAGTATTTT. This chain connects TRBV12-2 to TRBJ2-3; TRBD2, the table's D call, lacks a check against the DNA. TRBV12-2 counts as a pseudogene. The CDR3 loop spans 16 amino acids.

The J gene is TRBJ2-7, the V gene TRBV5-5; no clear D. Trimming took 0 bases from V and 4 from J, leaving 8 bases between them. CDR3 length equals 13 residues. The germline V gene has CDR1 SGHKS and CDR2 YYEKEE (reference sequence). The CDR3 sequence: CASSLELKYEQYF. The CDR3 DNA follows: TGTGCCAGCAGCTTGGAACTCAAGTACGAGCAGTACTTC.

This rearrangement joins TRBV6-1 to TRBJ2-1, with 7 bases matching TRBD2. With V trimmed by 2 bases and J by 0 bases, 4 bases remained unmatched. The V gene's germline CDR1 is MNHNS and CDR2 SASEGT. This CDR3 spans 16 amino acids. This CDR3 is CASSERGGSSYNEQFF. The CDR3 coding sequence is TGTGCCAGCAGTGAAAGGGGCGGGAGCTCCTACAATGAGCAGTTCTTC.

The CDR3 nucleotides read TGTGCCAGCAGTTACTCTTATCCCCAGATCGATGGCTACACCTTC. Translation: CASSYSYPQIDGYTF. This chain links TRBV6-5 with TRBJ1-2; D remains ambiguous. Germline values: CDR1 MNHEY, CDR2 SVGAGI. The ends were cut back, 0 bases at V and 6 bases at J, with 14 bases in the middle. The CDR3 is 15 residues long.

The V call is TRBV28, the J call TRBJ1-6; 8 bases are a match to TRBD1. There are 16 residues in the CDR3. The J segment lost 10 bases and the V segment lost 5 bases, leaving 13 bases of the junction unmatched. The germline CDR1 and CDR2 sequences are MDHEN and SYDVKM. As DNA, the CDR3 is TGTGCCAGCAGTGTCCCCGGACAGGGCGGTTGGTCACCCCTCCACTTT. Protein sequence: CASSVPGQGGWSPLHF. Full variable domain (remainder filled in from reference TRBV28 and TRBJ1-6): DVKVTQSSRYLVKRTGEKVFLECVQDMDHENMFWYRQDPGLGLRLIYFSYDVKMKEKGDIPEGYSVSREKKERFSLILESASTNQTSMYLCASSVPGQGGWSPLHFGNGTRLTVT.

This clone was recorded a few times. This chain links TRBV30 with TRBJ2-2; TRBD1 matches at 7 bases. Germline loops: CDR1 GTSNPN, CDR2 SVGIG (reference sequence). This CDR3 contains 17 residues. The trim removed 1 base at V and 1 base at J, leaving 9 bases unmatched. CDR3: CAWSALDRDLNTGELFF. Written as DNA, the CDR3 is TGTGCCTGGAGTGCCCTCGACAGGGACCTGAACACCGGGGAGCTGTTTTTT.

The chain links TRBV6-6 to TRBJ1-2, with 7 nucleotides matching TRBD1. The CDR3 loop spans 14 amino acids. V trimming: 5 bases; J trimming: 2 bases; junction bases outside the gene matches: 5. The V gene's germline CDR1 is MNHNY and CDR2 SVGAGI (reference sequence). Here the CDR3 DNA reads TGTGCCAGCAGTCTCACGACAGGGAACTATGGCTACACCTTC. Its translation: CASSLTTGNYGYTF.

The chain recombines TRBV7-2 with TRBJ1-5; the match to TRBD1 covers 10 bases. The CDR3 contains 13 residues. Germline V gene data show CDR1 as SGHTA and CDR2 as FQGNSA. With 6 bases clipped from V and 7 bases from J, the junction kept 3 bases outside the gene matches. CDR3 sequence: CASSRQGAQPQHF. DNA for the CDR3: TGTGCCAGCAGTCGACAGGGGGCCCAGCCCCAGCATTTT.

The genes are TRBV19 and TRBJ1-2; D possibly corresponds to TRBD1 (5 bases). The CDR3 has 14 amino acids. V lost 6 bases, J lost 2 bases, and 13 bases lay in between. Germline CDR1 is LNHDA and CDR2 is SQIVND (reference sequence). The CDR3 coding sequence is TGTGCCAGTAGAAGACAGCAAGAGAACTATGGCTACACCTTC. Translating gives CASRRQQENYGYTF.

V gene TRBV4-1 combines with J gene TRBJ2-2, with D perhaps matching TRBD1 (5 bases). This CDR3 has 17 amino acids. The V end lost 0 bases, the J end lost 6 bases, and 17 bases lay between the germline ends. The germline V gene encodes CDR1 MGHRA and CDR2 YSYEKL. CDR3 residues: CASSQDLPGRVAGELFF. In DNA, the CDR3 is TGCGCCAGCAGCCAAGATTTACCTGGCAGGGTGGCCGGGGAGCTGTTTTTT.